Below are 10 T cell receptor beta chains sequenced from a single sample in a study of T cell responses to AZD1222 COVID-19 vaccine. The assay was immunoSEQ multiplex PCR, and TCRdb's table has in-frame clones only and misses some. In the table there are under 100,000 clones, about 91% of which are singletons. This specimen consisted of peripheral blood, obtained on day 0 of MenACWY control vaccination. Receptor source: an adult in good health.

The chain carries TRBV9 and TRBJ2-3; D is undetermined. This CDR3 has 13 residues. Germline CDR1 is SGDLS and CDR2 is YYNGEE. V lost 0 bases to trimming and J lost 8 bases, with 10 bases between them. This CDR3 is CASSVEGRVTQYF. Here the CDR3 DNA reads TGTGCCAGCAGCGTAGAGGGTAGGGTTACGCAGTATTTT.

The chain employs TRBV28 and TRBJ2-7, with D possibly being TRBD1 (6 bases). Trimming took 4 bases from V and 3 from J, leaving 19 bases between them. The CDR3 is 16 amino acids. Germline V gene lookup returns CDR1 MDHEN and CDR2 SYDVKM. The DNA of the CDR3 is TGTGCCAGCAGTTCGAGCGGACAGCCGACTTACTACGAGCAGTACTTC. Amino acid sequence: CASSSSGQPTYYEQYF.

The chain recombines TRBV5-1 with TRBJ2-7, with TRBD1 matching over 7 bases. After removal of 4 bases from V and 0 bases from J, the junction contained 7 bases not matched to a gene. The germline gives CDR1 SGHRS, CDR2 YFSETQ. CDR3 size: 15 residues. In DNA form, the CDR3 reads TGCGCCAGCAGCCAAACGACAGGGTCCTCCTACGAGCAGTACTTC. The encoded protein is CASSQTTGSSYEQYF.

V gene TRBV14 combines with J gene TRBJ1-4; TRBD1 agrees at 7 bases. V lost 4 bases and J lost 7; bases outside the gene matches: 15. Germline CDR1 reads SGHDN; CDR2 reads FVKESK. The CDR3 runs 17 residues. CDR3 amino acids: CASSPGGGPGVGEKLFF. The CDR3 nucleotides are TGTGCCAGCAGCCCAGGGGGGGGACCCGGCGTGGGTGAAAAACTGTTTTTT.

In DNA form, the CDR3 reads TGTGCCAATCGGGACAGATGTAGGGAAACCAAAAACATTCAGTACTTC. This encodes CANRDRCRETKNIQYF. J is TRBJ2-4 and V is TRBV28; the match to TRBD1 covers 7 bases. Germline V gene sequence: CDR1 MDHEN, CDR2 SYDVKM. Trimming at V came to 10 bases and at J to 2 bases, leaving 14 bases not matched to a gene. There are 16 residues in the CDR3.

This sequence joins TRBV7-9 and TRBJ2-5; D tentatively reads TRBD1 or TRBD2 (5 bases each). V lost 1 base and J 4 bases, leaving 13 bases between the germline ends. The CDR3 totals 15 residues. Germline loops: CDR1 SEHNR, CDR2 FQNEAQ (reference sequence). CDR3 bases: TGTGCCAGCAGCTTAGTGGGGACCGATGGAGAGACCCAGTACTTC. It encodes CASSLVGTDGETQYF.

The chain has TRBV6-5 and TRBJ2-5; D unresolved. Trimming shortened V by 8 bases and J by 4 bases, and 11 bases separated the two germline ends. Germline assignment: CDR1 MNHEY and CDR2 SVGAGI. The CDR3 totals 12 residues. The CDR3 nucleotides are TGTGCCAGCCACCCTTCACTAGAGACCCAGTACTTC. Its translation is CASHPSLETQYF.

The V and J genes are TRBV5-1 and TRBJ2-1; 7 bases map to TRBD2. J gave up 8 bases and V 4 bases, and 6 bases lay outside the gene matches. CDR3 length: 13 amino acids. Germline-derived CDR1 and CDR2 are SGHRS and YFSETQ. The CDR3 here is CASSRSGTDEQFF. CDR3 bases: TGCGCCAGCAGCCGGAGCGGGACTGATGAGCAGTTCTTC.

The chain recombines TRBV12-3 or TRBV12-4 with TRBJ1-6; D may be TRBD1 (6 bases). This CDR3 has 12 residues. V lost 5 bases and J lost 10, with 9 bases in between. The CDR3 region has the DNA TGTGCCAGCAGTGGGGGCGCATCACCCCTCCACTTT. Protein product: CASSGGASPLHF.

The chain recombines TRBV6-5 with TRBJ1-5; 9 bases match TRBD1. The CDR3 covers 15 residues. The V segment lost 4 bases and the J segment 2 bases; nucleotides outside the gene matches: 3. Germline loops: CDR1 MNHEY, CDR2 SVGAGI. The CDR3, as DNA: TGTGCCAGCAGTTCGGACAGGGGAGGCAATCAGCCCCAGCATTTT. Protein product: CASSSDRGGNQPQHF.